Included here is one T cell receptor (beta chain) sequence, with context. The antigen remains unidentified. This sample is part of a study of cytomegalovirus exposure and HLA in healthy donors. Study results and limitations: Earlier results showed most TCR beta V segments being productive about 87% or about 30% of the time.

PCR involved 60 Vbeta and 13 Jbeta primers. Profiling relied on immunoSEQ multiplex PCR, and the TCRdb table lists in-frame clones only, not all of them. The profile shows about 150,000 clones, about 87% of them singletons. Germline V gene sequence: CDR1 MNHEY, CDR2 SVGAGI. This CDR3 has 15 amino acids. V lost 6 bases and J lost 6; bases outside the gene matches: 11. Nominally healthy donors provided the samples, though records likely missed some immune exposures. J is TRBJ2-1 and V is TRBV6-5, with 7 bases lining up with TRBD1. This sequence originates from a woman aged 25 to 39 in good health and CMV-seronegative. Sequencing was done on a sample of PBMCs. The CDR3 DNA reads TGTGCCAGCAGGATCGACAGGGTAGTAGGCAATGAGCAGTTCTTC. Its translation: CASRIDRVVGNEQFF.